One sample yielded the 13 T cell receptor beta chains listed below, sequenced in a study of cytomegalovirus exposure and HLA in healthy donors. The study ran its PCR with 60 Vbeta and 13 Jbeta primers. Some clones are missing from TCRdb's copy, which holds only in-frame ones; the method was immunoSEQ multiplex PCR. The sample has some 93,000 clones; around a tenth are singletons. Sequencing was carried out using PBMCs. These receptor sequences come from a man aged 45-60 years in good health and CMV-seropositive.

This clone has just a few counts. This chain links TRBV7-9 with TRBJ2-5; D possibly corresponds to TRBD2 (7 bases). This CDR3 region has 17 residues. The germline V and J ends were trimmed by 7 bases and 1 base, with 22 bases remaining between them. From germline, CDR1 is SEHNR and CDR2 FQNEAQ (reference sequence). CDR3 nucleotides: TGTGCCAGCAAAGGGGGGGTGAGAGCGGGGCCCCAAGAGACCCAGTACTTC. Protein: CASKGGVRAGPQETQYF. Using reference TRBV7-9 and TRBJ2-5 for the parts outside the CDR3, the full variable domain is DTGVSQNPRHKITKRGQNVTFRCDPISEHNRLYWYRQTLGQGPEFLTYFQNEAQLEKSRLLSDRFSAERPKGSFSTLEIQRTEQGDSAMYLCASKGGVRAGPQETQYFGPGTRLLVL.

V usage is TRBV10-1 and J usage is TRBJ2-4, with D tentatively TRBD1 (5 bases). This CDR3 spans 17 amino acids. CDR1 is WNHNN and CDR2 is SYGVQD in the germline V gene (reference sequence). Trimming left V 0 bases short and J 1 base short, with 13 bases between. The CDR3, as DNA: TGCGCCAGCAGTGAGTCGATCCTGCCAGGGGCCAAAAACATTCAGTACTTC. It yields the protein CASSESILPGAKNIQYF.

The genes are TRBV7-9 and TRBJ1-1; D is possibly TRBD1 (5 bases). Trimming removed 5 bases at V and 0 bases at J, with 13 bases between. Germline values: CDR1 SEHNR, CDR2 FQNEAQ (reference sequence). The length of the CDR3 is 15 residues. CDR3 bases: TGTGCCAGCAGCCCAAGACAGTACATGAACACTGAAGCTTTCTTT. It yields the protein CASSPRQYMNTEAFF.

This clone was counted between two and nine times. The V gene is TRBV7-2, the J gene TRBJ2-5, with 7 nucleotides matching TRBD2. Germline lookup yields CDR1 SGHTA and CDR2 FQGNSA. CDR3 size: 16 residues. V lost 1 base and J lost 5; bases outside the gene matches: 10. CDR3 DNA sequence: TGTGCCAGCAGCTTAGGCAACGGGAGGACGGTTGAGACCCAGTACTTC. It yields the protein CASSLGNGRTVETQYF. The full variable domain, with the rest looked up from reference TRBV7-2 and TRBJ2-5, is GAGVSQSPSNKVTEKGKDVELRCDPISGHTALYWYRQSLGQGLEFLIYFQGNSAPDKSGLPSDRFSAERTGGSVSTLTIQRTQQEDSAVYLCASSLGNGRTVETQYFGPGTRLLVL.

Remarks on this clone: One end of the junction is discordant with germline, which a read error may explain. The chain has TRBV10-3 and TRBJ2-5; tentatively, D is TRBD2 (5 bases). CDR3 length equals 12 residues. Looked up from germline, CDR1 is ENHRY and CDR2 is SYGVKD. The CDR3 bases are TGTGCCATCAGTGAGTCGGGAGAGGCCCAGTACTTC. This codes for CAISESGEAQYF.

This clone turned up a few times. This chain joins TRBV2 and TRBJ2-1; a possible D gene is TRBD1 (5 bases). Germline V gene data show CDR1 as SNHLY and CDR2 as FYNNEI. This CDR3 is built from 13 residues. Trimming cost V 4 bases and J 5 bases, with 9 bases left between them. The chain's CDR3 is CASSADRDNEQFF. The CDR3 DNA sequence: TGTGCCAGCAGTGCCGACAGAGACAATGAGCAGTTCTTC.

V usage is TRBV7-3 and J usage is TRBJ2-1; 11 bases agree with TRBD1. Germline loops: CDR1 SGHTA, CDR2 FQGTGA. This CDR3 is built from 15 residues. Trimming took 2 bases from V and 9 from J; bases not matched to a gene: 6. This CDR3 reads CASSLLGQGDREQFF. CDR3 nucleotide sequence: TGTGCCAGCAGCTTACTGGGACAGGGGGACCGTGAGCAGTTCTTC.

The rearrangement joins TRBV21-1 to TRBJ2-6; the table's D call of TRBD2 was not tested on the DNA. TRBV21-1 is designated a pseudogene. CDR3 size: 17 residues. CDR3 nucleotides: TGTGCCAGCAGCAAAGGCTGGCGGTTCTCTGGGGCCAACGTCCTGACTTTC. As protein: CASSKGWRFSGANVLTF.

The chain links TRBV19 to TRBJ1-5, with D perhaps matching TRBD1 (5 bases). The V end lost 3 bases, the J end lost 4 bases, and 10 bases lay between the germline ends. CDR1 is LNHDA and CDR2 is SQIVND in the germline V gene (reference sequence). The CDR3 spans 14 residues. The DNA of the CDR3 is TGTGCCAGTAGTATTGGGGGGGTAAATCAGCCCCAGCATTTT. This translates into CASSIGGVNQPQHF.

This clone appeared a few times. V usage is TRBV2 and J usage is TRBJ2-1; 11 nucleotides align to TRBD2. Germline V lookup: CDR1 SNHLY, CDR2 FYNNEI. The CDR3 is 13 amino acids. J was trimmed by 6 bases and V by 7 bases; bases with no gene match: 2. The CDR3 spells CASTSGRLNEQFF. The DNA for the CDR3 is TGTGCCAGCACTAGCGGGAGGCTCAATGAGCAGTTCTTC.

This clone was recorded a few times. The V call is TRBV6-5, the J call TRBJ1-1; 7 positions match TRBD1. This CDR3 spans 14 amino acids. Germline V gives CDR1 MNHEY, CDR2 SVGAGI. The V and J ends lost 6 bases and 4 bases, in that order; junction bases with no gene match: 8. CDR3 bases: TGTGCCAGCAGACCACCGACAGGGAGCACTGAAGCTTTCTTT. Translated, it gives CASRPPTGSTEAFF.

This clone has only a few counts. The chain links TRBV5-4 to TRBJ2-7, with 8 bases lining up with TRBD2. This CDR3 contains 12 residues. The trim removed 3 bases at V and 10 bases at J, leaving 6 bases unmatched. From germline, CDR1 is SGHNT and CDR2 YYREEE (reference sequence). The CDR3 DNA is TGTGCCAGCAGCTCCGGGACTAGTCATCAGTACTTC. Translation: CASSSGTSHQYF.

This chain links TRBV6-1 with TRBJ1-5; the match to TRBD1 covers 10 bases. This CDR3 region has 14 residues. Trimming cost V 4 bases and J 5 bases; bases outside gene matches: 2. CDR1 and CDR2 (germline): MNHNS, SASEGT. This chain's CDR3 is CASSGGQGYQPQHF. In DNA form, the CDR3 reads TGTGCCAGCAGTGGGGGACAGGGGTATCAGCCCCAGCATTTT.